The clone carrying this T cell receptor beta chain was recorded many times. These data belong to a study of CD8 T cells in ankylosing spondylitis. Deletions cut 4 bases from V and 0 bases from J, with 7 bases between. Germline V gives CDR1 MGHRA, CDR2 YSYEKL. The CDR3 is 14 amino acids. Quantitative 5'-RACE with molecular barcodes generated TCR beta libraries. TCRdb reanalysed the 5' RACE reads using MiXCR and keeps one entry per CDR3 protein. Here the sample spans about 130,000 distinct CDR3 sequences, over 6.5% being singletons. The sequence was collected from a male donor with ankylosing spondylitis or in good health (not recorded which). The rearrangement uses TRBV4-1 and TRBJ1-5; D is undetermined. Sequences were obtained from blood, either unsorted or a sorted T cell fraction (not recorded which). The CDR3 sequence: CASSPAFSNQPQHF. The CDR3 DNA sequence: TGCGCCAGCAGCCCAGCGTTTAGCAATCAGCCCCAGCATTTT.